This T cell receptor (beta chain) originates from a study of T cell responses to AZD1222 COVID-19 vaccine (dated by TCRdb to the early 2020s). A note on the overall study: AZD1222 recipients given second doses at about 4 weeks or at about 12 weeks were pooled, since spike-specific TCR depth and breadth were not found to differ between the two schedules. TCR sequencing covered roughly 230 trial participants: 200 to 210 given two doses of AZD1222 and 26 given two doses of MenACWY control vaccine. Trial participants were enrolled into age subgroups of 18-55, 56-69 and 70-plus years, which contained about 150, 27 and 61 TCR-sequenced participants, respectively.

The time point label on this specimen signifies: baseline before first vaccination. The vaccinee samples were drawn from two UK trials, COV001 and COV002, one of which was a single-blind randomized controlled phase 2/3 trial testing AZD1222 (ChAdOx1 nCoV-19) in healthy adults. For TCRbeta chain sequencing, PBMC samples from trial participants were taken at day 0 and at day 28 after the second dose. What the authors observed across the whole study: Reportedly, close to half of the unique spike-specific TCRs recognized epitopes lying outside the regions that are mutated in the B.1.351 and B.1.1.7 variants. Conclusions about previously exposed vaccinees are limited because only six or seven AZD1222 recipients were SARS-CoV-2 seropositive at baseline. Vaccine-associated CD4 TCRs spanned the whole spike protein, with dominant responses in regions 160-218 and 743-854. A significant rise in spike-specific TCR breadth and depth was observed after two AZD1222 doses relative to day 0 and relative to MenACWY recipients. Participants were mostly white British, with more females than males. The authors suggested clonal diversity may have been underestimated. The 56-69-year group was small, and its depth increase did not reach significance, likely because of low power. Because no samples from the day 14 peak response were available, repertoires could be characterized only after the peak T cell response.

Note on this clone: The clone's antigen remains unknown. No qualities accompany the bases; no much larger clone lies one base away.

The CDR3 regions of human TCRbeta chains were analyzed by immunosequencing. In the original analysis: TCRs in the repertoires were matched against a reference library of SARS-CoV-2-specific TCRs that had been generated with the MIRA antigen-specificity platform. Breadth was defined as the fraction of unique TCRs that were SARS-CoV-2-associated, and depth was defined as the fraction of total T cells that were SARS-CoV-2-associated. Using the MIRA data, each spike-specific TCR was mapped to the spike region that the TCR reacts to and placed in a CD4 or CD8 class. Log10-transformed breadth and depth values were compared by one-way ANOVA with Sidak's multiple comparisons tests. Sourced from immuneACCESS, this table was stored by TCRdb with only in-frame sequences that have V and J called. A share of the clones is absent; for the studies checked, an unresolved V gene accounts for under half, and the remainder has no known explanation. The DNA was the basis for D and trimming; V, J and clone size are from that table. The sample table contains about 150,000 clones; only one count was recorded for 88% of them. The top ten constitute 3% to 3.5% of the sample.

From the germline V gene (reference sequence), CDR1 is LNHDA and CDR2 is SQIVND. V is cut back by 5 bases and J by 5 bases, with 3 bases in the junction unmatched. Reading from cysteine to phenylalanine, the CDR3 counts 14 amino acids. Only the CDR3 portion is preserved as DNA: 42 bases, with reading frame beginning at the first base. The chain uses TRBV19 and TRBJ2-1; 10 bases in the middle match TRBD2. Specimen: peripheral blood, collected on day 0 of AZD1222 vaccination. The source is an adult in good health. The sequence in DNA is TGTGCCAGTAGTTGGGGACTAGCGAACAATGAGCAGTTCTTC. Translated, this is CASSWGLANNEQFF.